This TCR beta chain comes out of a study of blood T cell repertoires in COVID-19. Overall study: Whether acute or convalescent, the COVID-19 samples came from the United States, Italy and Spain. T cells, B-cell-depleted T cells, or PBMCs provided the cDNA or gDNA that served as material.

This clone was recorded once. Method: immunoSEQ multiplex PCR; TCRdb's copy keeps in-frame clones and lacks some. The table has hundreds of thousands of clones, more than 70% seen once. This TCR came from a woman between 65 and 79 years old with COVID-19, enrolled during active disease. The specimen was peripheral blood.

CDR3 region: CSVPAQGHNYGYTF. Written as DNA, the CDR3 is TGCAGCGTCCCCGCCCAGGGACATAACTATGGCTACACCTTC. The chain links TRBV29-1 to TRBJ1-2; the D gene is possibly TRBD1 (6 bases). The ends were cut back, 6 bases at V and 1 base at J, with 15 bases in the middle. In germline, CDR1 is SQVTM, CDR2 ANQGSEA. The CDR3 contains 14 residues.